This TCR beta chain is drawn from a study of shared clonotypes between healthy human individuals. Study information: Per donor, CD8 memory used one plate, CD8 naive used two, CD4 memory used three and CD4 naive used three. Study findings and constraints: Blood alone was sampled, and tissue repertoires likely differ.

Points on this clone: Its antigen is not known.

As originally analysed: Filtering differed since immunoSEQ provided only junctions, with no quality scores. Assay: immunoSEQ multiplex PCR; the TCRdb copy retains only in-frame clones and omits some. V and J calls and clone size are as listed in that table; D and trimming were resolved from the DNA. Of a few million clones listed, over 90% are singletons. V was trimmed by 2 bases and J by 4 bases, leaving 9 bases between them. This CDR3 is 14 amino acids long. CDR1 is SGHRS, CDR2 YFSETQ, per germline. Input material: naive CD4+ T cells from PBMCs. Regarding subset: CD45RA+ positively selected. This rearrangement joins TRBV5-1 to TRBJ2-2; D uncertain. The clonotype comes from a man between 18 and 35 years old in good health. Some clones in this sample may be carry-over from other donors' samples. The CDR3 loop reads CASSFGPPTGELFF. The CDR3 bases are TGCGCCAGCAGCTTCGGGCCCCCCACCGGGGAGCTGTTTTTT.